This T cell receptor beta chain was sequenced in a study of cytomegalovirus exposure and HLA in healthy donors. Study-wide results and limits: Rare sequences made up most TCRs, while some public TCRs were found in many donors. After further analysis at a later stage, around 17,000 TCR beta sequences were associated with HLA alleles at 0.05 false discovery rate. In an earlier analysis, about 87% or about 30%: the productive usage of most TCR beta V segments.

Healthy bone marrow donors made up the donor group. Comments on this clone: The antigen remains undetermined.

Vbeta (60) and Jbeta (13) primers were used in the PCR. Only in-frame clones appear in the TCRdb table, and some are missing; sequencing was by immunoSEQ multiplex PCR. Altogether 90,000 to 100,000 clones are present, less than 85% being singletons, with the ten largest covering about 2%. Sample: PBMCs. The sequence was collected from a male donor in good health and CMV-seronegative.

The CDR3 nucleotides read TGTGCCTGGAGTGTAATCTTGACAGTAGATACGCAGTATTTT. Protein: CAWSVILTVDTQYF. V and J are TRBV30 and TRBJ2-3; possibly TRBD1 for D (5 bases). V lost 0 bases, J lost 5 bases, and 12 bases lay in between. The CDR3 sequence is 14 residues long. CDR1 is GTSNPN, CDR2 SVGIG, per germline (reference sequence).